Here is one T cell receptor beta chain with its context. Antigen specificity is unknown. This sample is part of a study of OX40 agonist ivuxolimab in advanced cancers. Study as a whole: Three individuals attained partial responses, comprising one hepatocellular carcinoma case and two cutaneous melanoma cases.

Trimming took 5 bases from V and 4 from J, leaving 14 bases between them. The CDR3 spans 14 residues. CDR1 and CDR2 from the germline V gene are SEHNR and FQNEAQ (reference sequence). The cohort excluded patients with autoimmune disease history or systemic immunosuppression. Study outcomes and limitations: Blood T cells, both CD4+ and CD8+, expanded clonally by week 6 at 0.1 to 3.0 mg/kg. The antigens recognized by the expanded peripheral T cells, that is their antigen specificity, were not determined.

Only in-frame clones appear in the TCRdb table, and some are missing; sequencing was by immunoSEQ multiplex PCR. Here the sample spans approximately 22,000 clones, under 90% being singletons. The source was CD4+ or CD8+ T cells sorted from blood, collected in a trial of the OX40 agonist ivuxolimab. This clonotype originated in an adult with an advanced solid tumor such as melanoma, head and neck, liver or kidney cancer. The chain has TRBV7-9 and TRBJ1-1, with D tentatively TRBD1 (5 bases). The CDR3 loop is CASSRAGVFTEAFF. In DNA form, the CDR3 reads TGTGCCAGCAGCCGGGCGGGGGTCTTCACTGAAGCTTTCTTT.